The 20 T cell receptor beta chains in this list originate from one sample, sequenced in a study of T cell responses to AZD1222 COVID-19 vaccine. Method: immunoSEQ multiplex PCR; TCRdb's copy keeps in-frame clones and lacks some. The table records about 150,000 clones, around 87% of them present only once. Sequenced material: peripheral blood, taken 28 days after the second AZD1222 dose. The receptors were sampled from an adult who received the AZD1222 COVID-19 vaccine.

Turning to this clone: Within the sample, other DNA sequences also encode this same CDR3. The chain couples TRBV5-1 to TRBJ1-3, with a weak D call TRBD1 (5 bases). This CDR3 has 15 residues. V was cut by 1 base and J by 1 base, with 9 bases left in between. CDR1 and CDR2 (germline): SGHRS, YFSETQ. The CDR3 region is CASSLSDSSGNTIYF. The CDR3, as DNA: TGCGCCAGCAGCTTGTCCGACAGTTCTGGAAACACCATATATTTT.

J is TRBJ1-6 and V is TRBV7-2, with 10 bases that match TRBD1. The length of the CDR3 is 16 residues. Trimming removed 2 bases from V and 10 bases from J; junction bases left unmatched: 8. CDR1 and CDR2 (germline): SGHTA, FQGNSA. In nucleotides, the CDR3 is TGTGCCAGCAGCTTATCCCTAGGACAGGGGGGATCACCCCTCCACTTT. Translation gives CASSLSLGQGGSPLHF.

The chain couples TRBV19 to TRBJ2-1; D not resolved. The CDR3 runs to 13 residues. V dropped 2 bases and J dropped 7 bases, with 9 bases sitting between them. CDR1 is LNHDA and CDR2 is SQIVND in the germline V gene (reference sequence). CDR3 amino acids: CASSILPRNEQFF. The CDR3 DNA follows: TGTGCCAGTAGTATACTTCCCAGGAATGAGCAGTTCTTC.

This chain uses TRBV27 with TRBJ2-3; the match to TRBD2 covers 7 bases. The CDR3 runs 14 residues. Germline assignment: CDR1 MNHEY and CDR2 SMNVEV (reference sequence). V trimming: 2 bases; J trimming: 5 bases; junction bases outside the gene matches: 4. The CDR3 protein is CASSLRRGLDTQYF. The CDR3 DNA is TGTGCCAGCAGTTTAAGGCGGGGGTTAGATACGCAGTATTTT.

This chain links TRBV11-2 with TRBJ2-5, with 7 bases lining up with TRBD2. J lost 3 bases, V lost 5 bases, and 9 bases had no gene match. CDR1 SGHAT and CDR2 FQNNGV come from the germline V gene. CDR3 length equals 15 residues. Here the CDR3 DNA reads TGTGCCAGCAGCCAGAGCTGGGAGGGGAAAGAGACCCAGTACTTC. It encodes CASSQSWEGKETQYF.

This clone came up once. The chain carries TRBV5-1 and TRBJ1-2; D is possibly TRBD1 (6 bases). There are 13 residues in the CDR3. Between the trimmed V and J ends, which lost 4 bases and 5 bases, there was a span of 12 bases. The germline gives CDR1 SGHRS, CDR2 YFSETQ. CDR3: CASSLQGRYGYTF. The CDR3 nucleotides read TGCGCCAGCAGCCTACAGGGCAGGTATGGCTACACCTTC.

The V call is TRBV7-2, the J call TRBJ1-1; 7 nucleotides agree with TRBD1. J gave up 0 bases and V 3 bases, and 4 bases lay outside the gene matches. The CDR3 runs 15 residues. Germline CDR1 reads SGHTA; CDR2 reads FQGNSA. In nucleotides, the CDR3 is TGTGCCAGCAGCTTGGAGACAGGGCTGAACACTGAAGCTTTCTTT. Translating it yields CASSLETGLNTEAFF.

The rearrangement links TRBV10-2 to TRBJ1-1; a possible D gene is TRBD1 (5 bases). Germline CDR1 and CDR2: WSHSY and SAAADI. Between the trimmed V and J ends, which lost 8 bases and 7 bases, there was a span of 14 bases. CDR3 length: 12 amino acids. The CDR3 protein is CASYRGGDEAFF. The CDR3 DNA follows: TGCGCCAGCTACCGGGGCGGCGATGAAGCTTTCTTT.

There are many counts of this clone. The chain has TRBV28 and TRBJ2-2; D remains unclear. The germline V gene encodes CDR1 MDHEN and CDR2 SYDVKM. The ends were cut back, 6 bases at V and 5 bases at J, with 10 bases in the middle. The CDR3 is made up of 13 amino acids. The CDR3 loop reads CASRVVKTGELFF. The CDR3 bases are TGTGCCAGCAGGGTTGTGAAGACCGGGGAGCTGTTTTTT.

The V gene is TRBV29-1, the J gene TRBJ2-1; TRBD1 might be the D (6 bases). The length of the CDR3 is 16 residues. Germline CDR1 and CDR2: SQVTM and ANQGSEA. Trimming removed 1 base at V and 0 bases at J, with 13 bases between. CDR3 sequence reads: CSVEGGGGDSYNEQFF. The CDR3, as DNA: TGCAGCGTTGAAGGTGGTGGGGGCGACTCCTACAATGAGCAGTTCTTC.

The V and J genes are TRBV9 and TRBJ2-2; unclear D gene. Germline loops: CDR1 SGDLS, CDR2 YYNGEE. The CDR3 extends over 15 amino acids. Trimming took off 2 bases at V and 1 base at J, with 9 bases between the two ends. CDR3 amino acids: CASSVKAGNTGELFF. Written as DNA, the CDR3 is TGTGCCAGCAGCGTGAAGGCAGGGAACACCGGGGAGCTGTTTTTT.

The CDR3 region is CASSVGAGEREQFF. The CDR3 bases are TGTGCCAGCAGCGTAGGAGCGGGAGAACGTGAGCAGTTCTTC. The chain carries TRBV9 and TRBJ2-1, with 8 bases aligning to TRBD2. V trimming: 0 bases; J trimming: 9 bases; junction bases outside the gene matches: 5. The germline V gene has CDR1 SGDLS and CDR2 YYNGEE. The CDR3 has 14 residues.

The chain is built from TRBV30 and TRBJ1-1; no reliable D call. CDR1 is GTSNPN, CDR2 SVGIG, per germline (reference sequence). The CDR3 sequence is 13 residues long. V lost 3 bases to trimming and J lost 0 bases, with 8 bases between them. In nucleotides, the CDR3 is TGTGCCTGGAGGGCAGGAATGAACACTGAAGCTTTCTTT. Translated: CAWRAGMNTEAFF.

The chain links TRBV3-1 (or the pseudogene TRBV3-2) to TRBJ1-1, with D tentatively TRBD1 (6 bases). V was clipped by 5 bases and J by 1 base, with 14 bases between them. The germline V gene encodes CDR1 LGHDT and CDR2 YNNKEL (reference sequence). CDR3 size: 15 residues. CDR3 region: CASSNWDTGNTEAFF. As DNA, the CDR3 is TGTGCCAGCAGCAATTGGGACACGGGGAACACTGAAGCTTTCTTT.

CDR3 DNA: TGTGCCAGCAGCCCTAAGCTATCGGAAACTGAAGCTTTCTTT. It is translated as CASSPKLSETEAFF. This rearrangement joins TRBV3-1 (or the pseudogene TRBV3-2) to TRBJ1-1; D is uncertain. This CDR3 region has 14 residues. V was shortened by 4 bases and J by 5 bases, with 14 bases between the two germline ends. From germline, CDR1 is LGHDT and CDR2 YNNKEL (reference sequence).

V gene TRBV7-9 combines with J gene TRBJ2-7, with no clear D. V shed 3 bases and J shed 5 bases, with 11 bases lying between them. CDR1 and CDR2 from the germline V gene are SEHNR and FQNEAQ (reference sequence). The CDR3 totals 13 residues. For the CDR3, the DNA is TGTGCCAGCAGCTTGGATACATCGAACGAGCAGTACTTC. Its protein is CASSLDTSNEQYF.

The gene calls are TRBV13 and TRBJ2-7, with a weak D call TRBD2 (5 bases). The V end was cut by 3 bases, the J end by 2 bases, with 20 bases between. From germline, CDR1 is PRHDT and CDR2 FYEKMQ (reference sequence). CDR3 length: 17 residues. CDR3 amino acids: CASSLDGLTSEAYEQYF. CDR3 bases: TGTGCCAGCAGCTTGGACGGTCTGACTTCGGAGGCCTACGAGCAGTACTTC.

V is TRBV20-1 and J is TRBJ1-5; 8 nucleotides match TRBD1. Trimming at V came to 3 bases and at J to 4 bases, leaving 8 bases not matched to a gene. CDR1 and CDR2 from the germline V gene are DFQATT and SNEGSKA (reference sequence). The CDR3 runs to 15 residues. The CDR3 nucleotides are TGCAGTGCTAGTGTCCAGGGGGCGCGGAATCAGCCCCAGCATTTT. Translated, it gives CSASVQGARNQPQHF.

The CDR3 DNA follows: TGCGCCAGCAGCTTGGCCCCCCTAAACTACAATGAGCAGTTCTTC. Its protein is CASSLAPLNYNEQFF. The chain carries TRBV5-1 and TRBJ2-1; D ambiguous. The CDR3 sequence is 15 residues long. Germline V gene sequence: CDR1 SGHRS, CDR2 YFSETQ. V lost 0 bases and J lost 3, with 10 bases in between.

This chain uses TRBV29-1 with TRBJ2-1; D gene uncertain. CDR3 length: 13 residues. V shed 6 bases and J shed 4 bases, with 13 bases lying between them. Germline CDR1 is SQVTM and CDR2 is ANQGSEA. For the CDR3, the DNA is TGCAGCGTGGGAAGCCCGGCTTACAATGAGCAGTTCTTC. Its translation: CSVGSPAYNEQFF.